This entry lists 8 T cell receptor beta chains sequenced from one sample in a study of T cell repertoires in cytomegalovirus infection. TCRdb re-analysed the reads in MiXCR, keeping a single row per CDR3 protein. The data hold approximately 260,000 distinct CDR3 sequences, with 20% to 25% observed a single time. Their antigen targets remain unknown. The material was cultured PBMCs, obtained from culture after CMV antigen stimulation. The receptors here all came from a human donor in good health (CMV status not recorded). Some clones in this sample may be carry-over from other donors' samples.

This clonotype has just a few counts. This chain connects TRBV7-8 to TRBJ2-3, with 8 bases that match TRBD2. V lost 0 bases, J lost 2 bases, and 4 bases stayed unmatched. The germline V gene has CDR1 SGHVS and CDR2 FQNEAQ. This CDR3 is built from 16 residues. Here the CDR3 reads CASSLAQRGYTDTQYF. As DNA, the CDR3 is TGTGCCAGCAGCTTAGCGCAGCGGGGGTACACAGATACGCAGTATTTT.

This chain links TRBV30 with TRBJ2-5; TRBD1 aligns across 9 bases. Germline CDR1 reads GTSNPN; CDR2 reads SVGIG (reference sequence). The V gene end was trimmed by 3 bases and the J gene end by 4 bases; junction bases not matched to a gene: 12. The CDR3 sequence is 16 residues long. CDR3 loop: CAWSAIPGQGRETQYF. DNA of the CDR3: TGTGCCTGGAGCGCCATCCCGGGACAGGGTCGAGAGACCCAGTACTTC.

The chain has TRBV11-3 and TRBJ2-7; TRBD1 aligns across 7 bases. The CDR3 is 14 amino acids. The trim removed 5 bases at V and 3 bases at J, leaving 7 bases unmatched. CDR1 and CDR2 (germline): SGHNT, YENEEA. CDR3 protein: CASSGQGQNYEQYF. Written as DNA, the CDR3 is TGTGCCAGCAGCGGGCAGGGACAGAACTACGAGCAGTACTTC.

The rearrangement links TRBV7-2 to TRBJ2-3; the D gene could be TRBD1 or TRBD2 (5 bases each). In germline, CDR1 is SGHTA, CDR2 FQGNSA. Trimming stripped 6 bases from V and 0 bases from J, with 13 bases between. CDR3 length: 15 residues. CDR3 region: CASRWDGDSTDTQYF. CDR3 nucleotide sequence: TGTGCCAGCAGGTGGGACGGGGATAGCACAGATACGCAGTATTTT. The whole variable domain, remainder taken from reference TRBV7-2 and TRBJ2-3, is GAGVSQSPSNKVTEKGKDVELRCDPISGHTALYWYRQSLGQGLEFLIYFQGNSAPDKSGLPSDRFSAERTGGSVSTLTIQRTQQEDSAVYLCASRWDGDSTDTQYFGPGTRLTVL.

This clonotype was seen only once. In DNA, the CDR3 is TGTGCCAGCAGTACTCAATCCAAGGCCTACGAGCAGTACGTC. This codes for CASSTQSKAYEQYV. The chain employs TRBV6-2 or TRBV6-3 and TRBJ2-7; D is undetermined. V shed 5 bases and J shed 2 bases, with 13 bases lying between them. This CDR3 is 14 amino acids long. Germline loops: CDR1 MNHEY, CDR2 SVGEGT.

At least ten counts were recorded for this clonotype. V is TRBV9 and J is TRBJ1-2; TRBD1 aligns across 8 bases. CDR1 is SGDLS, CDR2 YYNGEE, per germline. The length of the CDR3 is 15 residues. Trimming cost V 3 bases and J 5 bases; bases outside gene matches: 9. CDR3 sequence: CASSAQLTGEYGYTF. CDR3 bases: TGTGCCAGCAGCGCACAACTGACAGGGGAATATGGCTACACCTTC.

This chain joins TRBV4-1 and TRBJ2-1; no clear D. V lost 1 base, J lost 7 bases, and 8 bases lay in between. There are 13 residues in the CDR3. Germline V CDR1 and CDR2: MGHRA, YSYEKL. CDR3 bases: TGCGCCAGCAGCCAAGTCGGCCGGAATGAGCAGTTCTTC. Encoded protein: CASSQVGRNEQFF.

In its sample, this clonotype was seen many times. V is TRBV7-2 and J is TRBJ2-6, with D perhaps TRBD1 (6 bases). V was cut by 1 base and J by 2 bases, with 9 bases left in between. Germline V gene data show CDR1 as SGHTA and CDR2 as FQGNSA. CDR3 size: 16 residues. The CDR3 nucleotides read TGTGCCAGCAGCTTAGTTAAGGGGGCTGGGGCCAACGTCCTGACTTTC. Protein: CASSLVKGAGANVLTF. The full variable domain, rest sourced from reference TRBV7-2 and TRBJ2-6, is GAGVSQSPSNKVTEKGKDVELRCDPISGHTALYWYRQSLGQGLEFLIYFQGNSAPDKSGLPSDRFSAERTGGSVSTLTIQRTQQEDSAVYLCASSLVKGAGANVLTFGAGSRLTVL.